Listed below are T cell receptor beta chains from one sample, sequenced in a study of cytomegalovirus exposure and HLA in healthy donors. Assay: immunoSEQ multiplex PCR; the TCRdb copy retains only in-frame clones and omits some. The repertoire includes around 160,000 clones, around three quarters of them detected once, and less than 8% sits in the top ten. Sequenced material: PBMCs. The origin of the receptors is a woman between 40 and 55 years old in good health and CMV-seropositive. CDR3s include the opening cysteine and the closing phenylalanine or tryptophan. Each record gives: V gene, D gene, CDR3 length, clone size, J gene, CDR3 DNA, CDR3 protein. The D gene is left open where the match is weak. Size is stated for part of the rows, as once, few or many counts, or as a class when the clone is expanded.

V gene: TRBV30; D gene: .; CDR3 length: 14; clone size: .; J gene: TRBJ2-1; CDR3 DNA: TGTGCCTGTGCCGGGACACCGCTAAATTATGTGCAGTTCTTC; CDR3 protein: CACAGTPLNYVQFF
V gene: TRBV7-2; D gene: .; CDR3 length: 18; clone size: .; J gene: TRBJ1-2; CDR3 DNA: TGTGCCAGCAGCTTACTTCTGTGGCAACAGGGAACTAACTATGGCTACACCTTC; CDR3 protein: CASSLLLWQQGTNYGYTF
V gene: TRBV20-1; D gene: .; CDR3 length: 11; clone size: .; J gene: TRBJ2-1; CDR3 DNA: TGCAGTGCTACCGGGACACATGAGCAGTTCTTC; CDR3 protein: CSATGTHEQFF
V gene: TRBV14; D gene: .; CDR3 length: 13; clone size: few; J gene: TRBJ1-2; CDR3 DNA: TGTGCCAGCAGCCACAGGGGTAGGGATGGCTACACCTTC; CDR3 protein: CASSHRGRDGYTF
V gene: TRBV19; D gene: TRBD2; CDR3 length: 14; clone size: .; J gene: TRBJ2-5; CDR3 DNA: TGTGCCAGTAGTACAGGACTAGCGGGAGAGACCCAGTACTTC; CDR3 protein: CASSTGLAGETQYF
V gene: TRBV6-1; D gene: TRBD1; CDR3 length: 15; clone size: .; J gene: TRBJ1-5; CDR3 DNA: TGTGCCAGTGACCGGGACAGGGTGGGCCTTAGGCCCCAGCATTTT; CDR3 protein: CASDRDRVGLRPQHF
V gene: TRBV5-4; D gene: .; CDR3 length: 15; clone size: .; J gene: TRBJ2-1; CDR3 DNA: TGTGCCAGCAGCACCGCTTTGGCGGACAACAATGAGCAGTTCTTC; CDR3 protein: CASSTALADNNEQFF
V gene: TRBV16; D gene: TRBD1; CDR3 length: 12; clone size: once; J gene: TRBJ1-2; CDR3 DNA: TGTGCCAGCGGTTCGGACAGGGATGGCTACACCTTC; CDR3 protein: CASGSDRDGYTF
V gene: TRBV6-5; D gene: TRBD1; CDR3 length: 12; clone size: .; J gene: TRBJ1-5; CDR3 DNA: TGTGCCAGCGGTGACAGGGATCAGCCCCAGCATTTT; CDR3 protein: CASGDRDQPQHF
V gene: TRBV6-5; D gene: .; CDR3 length: 11; clone size: .; J gene: TRBJ2-5; CDR3 DNA: TGTGCCAGCAGTTACCTTGAGACCCAGTACTTC; CDR3 protein: CASSYLETQYF
V gene: TRBV2; D gene: .; CDR3 length: 15; clone size: .; J gene: TRBJ1-5; CDR3 DNA: TGTGCCAGCAGTGTGGTGACTACCGGCAATCAGCCCCAGCATTTT; CDR3 protein: CASSVVTTGNQPQHF
V gene: TRBV28; D gene: .; CDR3 length: 11; clone size: .; J gene: TRBJ1-1; CDR3 DNA: TGTGCCAGCACCTTATACACTGAAGCTTTCTTT; CDR3 protein: CASTLYTEAFF
V gene: TRBV18; D gene: .; CDR3 length: 16; clone size: .; J gene: TRBJ2-3; CDR3 DNA: TGTGCCAGCTCGCCTCTAGGGCGGGGCGCCGGAGATACGCAGTATTTT; CDR3 protein: CASSPLGRGAGDTQYF
V gene: TRBV10-1; D gene: .; CDR3 length: 13; clone size: .; J gene: TRBJ2-1; CDR3 DNA: TGCGCCACCAGAGGGGATAACTACAATGAGCAGTTCTTC; CDR3 protein: CATRGDNYNEQFF
V gene: TRBV7-9; D gene: .; CDR3 length: 14; clone size: .; J gene: TRBJ2-7; CDR3 DNA: TGTGCCAGCAGCTCTCTAGGGGACTCCTACGAGCAGTACTTC; CDR3 protein: CASSSLGDSYEQYF
V gene: TRBV6-5; D gene: TRBD2; CDR3 length: 14; clone size: few; J gene: TRBJ2-5; CDR3 DNA: TGTGCCAGCAGTACCGGGACTAGCAAACAGACCCAGTACTTC; CDR3 protein: CASSTGTSKQTQYF